The clone carrying this TCR beta chain was found once. Its cognate antigen is unknown. This sample includes further DNA sequences coding for the same CDR3. Time point denoted: week 47, end of study. Every single dose of the vaccine, 300 ug of mutant IDH1 20-mer peptide, came with topical imiquimod. The germline gives CDR1 SGHDT, CDR2 YYEEEE. CDR3 size: 11 residues. V lost 1 base and J 4 bases, leaving 2 bases between the germline ends. Here immunoSEQ multiplex PCR was the method, and the copy in TCRdb shows in-frame clones only, minus some. Of tens of thousands of clones listed, less than 80% were seen once; the top ten hold 5% to 6%. These data belong to a study of a mutant IDH1 vaccine in newly diagnosed glioma. Whole-study results and caveats: The occurrence of vaccine-induced immune responses was seen in over 85% of patients.

Specimen: PBMCs, collected from a glioma patient whose treatment included an IDH1 peptide vaccine. The chain joins TRBV5-6 to TRBJ2-5; D is unclear. The source is a man in his fifties with glioma. CDR3 nucleotide sequence: TGTGCCAGCAGCTTGAGAGAGACCCAGTACTTC. The encoded protein is CASSLRETQYF.